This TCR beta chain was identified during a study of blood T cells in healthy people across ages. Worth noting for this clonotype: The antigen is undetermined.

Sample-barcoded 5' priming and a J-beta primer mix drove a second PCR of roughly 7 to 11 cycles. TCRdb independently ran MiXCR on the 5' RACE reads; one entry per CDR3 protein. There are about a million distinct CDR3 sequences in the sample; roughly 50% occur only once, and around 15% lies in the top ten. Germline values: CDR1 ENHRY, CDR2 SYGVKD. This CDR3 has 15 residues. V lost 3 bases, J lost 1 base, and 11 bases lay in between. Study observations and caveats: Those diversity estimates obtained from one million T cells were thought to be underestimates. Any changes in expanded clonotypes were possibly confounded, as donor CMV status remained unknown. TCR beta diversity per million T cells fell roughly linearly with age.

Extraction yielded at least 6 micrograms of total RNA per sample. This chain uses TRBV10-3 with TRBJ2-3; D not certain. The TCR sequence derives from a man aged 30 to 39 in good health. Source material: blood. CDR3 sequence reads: CAISEENWGTDTQYF. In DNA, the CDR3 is TGTGCCATCAGTGAAGAGAACTGGGGCACAGATACGCAGTATTTT.